Sequencing of this T cell receptor beta chain was carried out in a study of tumour-infiltrating T cells in Burkitt lymphoma. About the research overall: Patients covered every epidemiological subtype of Burkitt lymphoma. Overall and progression-free survival were predicted by productive clonality.

V lost 5 bases to trimming and J lost 0 bases; unmatched junction nucleotides: 6. Germline loops: CDR1 LNHDA, CDR2 SQIVND (reference sequence). The CDR3 totals 15 residues. Only in-frame clones appear in the TCRdb table, and some are missing; sequencing was by immunoSEQ multiplex PCR. The data contain about 3,700 clones, roughly 19% of them seen just once; the ten biggest clones take up more than 1.3%. The source of this sequence is a human donor with Burkitt lymphoma. This chain joins TRBV19 and TRBJ1-2; 7 bases align to TRBD1. Source material: tumor tissue. CDR3 nucleotides: TGTGCCAGTAGTCCGAAGACAGGGACTAACTATGGCTACACCTTC. This translates into CASSPKTGTNYGYTF.